This TCR beta chain was recovered during a study of cytomegalovirus exposure and HLA in healthy donors. Study-level information: In terms of ancestry, the Caucasian-associated cluster contained around 79% of the approximately 380 genotyped donors.

General observations from the study: The authors enumerated over 150 TCR beta chains as linked to cytomegalovirus. Most of the CMV-associated TCR beta chains (in a later analysis) appeared to be HLA-restricted.

The V gene's germline CDR1 is SGHRS and CDR2 YFSETQ. This CDR3 contains 14 residues. Trimming cost V 3 bases and J 6 bases; bases outside gene matches: 8. On this clone: What it binds is not known.

The PCR ran on 60 Vbeta and 13 Jbeta primers. Here immunoSEQ multiplex PCR was the method, and the copy in TCRdb shows in-frame clones only, minus some. The data hold 110,000 to 150,000 clones, with approximately 70% observed a single time. The TCR sequence derives from a woman aged 55 to 70 in good health and CMV-seropositive. The V and J genes are TRBV5-1 and TRBJ1-2; 7 positions agree with TRBD1. Sequenced material: PBMCs. The CDR3 DNA reads as TGCGCCAGCAGCTCTGAGGGACAGCGAGATGGCTACACCTTC. Encoded protein: CASSSEGQRDGYTF.